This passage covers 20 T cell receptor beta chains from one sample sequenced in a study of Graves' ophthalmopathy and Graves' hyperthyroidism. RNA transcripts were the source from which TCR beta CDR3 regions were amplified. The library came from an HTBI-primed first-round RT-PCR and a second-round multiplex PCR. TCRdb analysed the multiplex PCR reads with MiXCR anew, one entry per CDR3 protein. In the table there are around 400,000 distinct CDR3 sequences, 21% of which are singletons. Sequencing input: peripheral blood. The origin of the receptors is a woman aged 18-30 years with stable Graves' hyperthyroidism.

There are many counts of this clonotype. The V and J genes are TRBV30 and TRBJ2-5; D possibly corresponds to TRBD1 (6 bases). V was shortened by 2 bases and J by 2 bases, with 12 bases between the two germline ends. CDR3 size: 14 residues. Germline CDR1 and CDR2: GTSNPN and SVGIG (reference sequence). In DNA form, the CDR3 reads TGTGCCTGGAGTTTTTGGACAGTACAAGAGACCCAGTACTTC. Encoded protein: CAWSFWTVQETQYF.

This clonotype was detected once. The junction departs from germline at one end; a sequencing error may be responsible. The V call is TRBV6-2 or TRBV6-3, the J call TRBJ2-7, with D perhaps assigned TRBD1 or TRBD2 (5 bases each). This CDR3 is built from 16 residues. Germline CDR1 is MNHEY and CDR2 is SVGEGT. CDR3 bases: TGTGCAAGCACTTTGGGGGAGTGGCGGCGGTTCTACGAGCAGTACTTC. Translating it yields CASTLGEWRRFYEQYF.

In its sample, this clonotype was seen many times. The CDR3 coding sequence is TGTGCCAGCGACGGGCTAGCGCAAGAGACCCAGTACTTC. It is translated as CASDGLAQETQYF. The V and J genes are TRBV28 and TRBJ2-5, with D tentatively TRBD2 (6 bases). Germline V CDR1 and CDR2: MDHEN, SYDVKM. The CDR3 length is 13 residues. V was trimmed by 8 bases and J by 2 bases, leaving 12 bases between them.

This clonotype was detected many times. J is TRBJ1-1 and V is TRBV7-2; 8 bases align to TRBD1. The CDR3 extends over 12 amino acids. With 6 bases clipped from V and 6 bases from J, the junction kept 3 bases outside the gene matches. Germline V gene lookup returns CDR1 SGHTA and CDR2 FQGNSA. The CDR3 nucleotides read TGTGCCAGCAGACGGACAGGGCCTGAAGCTTTCTTT. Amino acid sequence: CASRRTGPEAFF.

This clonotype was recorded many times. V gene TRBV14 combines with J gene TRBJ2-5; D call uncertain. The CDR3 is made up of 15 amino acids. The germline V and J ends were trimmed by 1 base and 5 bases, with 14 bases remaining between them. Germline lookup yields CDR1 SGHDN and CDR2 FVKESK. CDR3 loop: CASSQGTARRETQYF. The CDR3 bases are TGTGCCAGCAGCCAAGGCACCGCTCGCCGGGAGACCCAGTACTTC.

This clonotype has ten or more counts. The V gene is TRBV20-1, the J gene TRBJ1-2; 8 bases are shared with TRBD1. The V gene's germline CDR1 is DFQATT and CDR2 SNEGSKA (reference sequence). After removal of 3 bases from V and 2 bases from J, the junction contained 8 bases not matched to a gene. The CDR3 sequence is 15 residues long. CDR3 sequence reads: CSARLFDRGNYGYTF. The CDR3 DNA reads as TGCAGTGCTAGGCTCTTCGACAGGGGAAACTATGGCTACACCTTC.

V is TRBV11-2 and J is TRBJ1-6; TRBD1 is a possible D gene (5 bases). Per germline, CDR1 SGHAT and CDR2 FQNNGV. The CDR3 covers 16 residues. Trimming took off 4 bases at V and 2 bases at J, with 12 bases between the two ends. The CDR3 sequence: CASSSGTAAYNSPLHF. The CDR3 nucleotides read TGTGCCAGCAGCTCGGGGACTGCCGCCTATAATTCACCCCTCCACTTT. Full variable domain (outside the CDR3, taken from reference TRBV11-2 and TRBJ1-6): EAGVAQSPRYKIIEKRQSVAFWCNPISGHATLYWYQQILGQGPKLLIQFQNNGVVDDSQLPKDRFSAERLKGVDSTLKIQPAKLEDSAVYLCASSSGTAAYNSPLHFGNGTRLTVT.

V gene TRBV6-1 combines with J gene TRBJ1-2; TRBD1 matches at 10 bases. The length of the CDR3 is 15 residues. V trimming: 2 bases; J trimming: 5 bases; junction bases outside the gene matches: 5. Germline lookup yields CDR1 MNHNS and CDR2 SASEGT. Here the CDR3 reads CASSEPPDRGYGYTF. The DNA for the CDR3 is TGTGCCAGCAGTGAACCCCCGGACAGGGGGTATGGCTACACCTTC.

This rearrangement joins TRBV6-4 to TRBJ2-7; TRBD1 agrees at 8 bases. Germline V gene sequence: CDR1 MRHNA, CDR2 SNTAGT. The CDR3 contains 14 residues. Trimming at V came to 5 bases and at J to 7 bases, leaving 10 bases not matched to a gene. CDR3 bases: TGTGCCAGCAGTTATTTGCAGGGGGCGCTTGAGCAGTACTTC. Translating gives CASSYLQGALEQYF.

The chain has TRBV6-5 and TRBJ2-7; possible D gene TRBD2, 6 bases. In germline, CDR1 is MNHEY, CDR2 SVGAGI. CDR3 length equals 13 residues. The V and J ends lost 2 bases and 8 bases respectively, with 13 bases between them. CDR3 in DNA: TGTGCCAGCAGTTACCTGTCGGGGGAGAAGCAGTACTTC. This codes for CASSYLSGEKQYF.

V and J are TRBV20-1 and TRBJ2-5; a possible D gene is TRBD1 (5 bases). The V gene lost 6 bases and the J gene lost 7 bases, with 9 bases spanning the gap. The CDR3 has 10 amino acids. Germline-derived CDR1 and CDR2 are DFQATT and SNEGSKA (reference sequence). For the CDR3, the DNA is TGCAGTGCGGATAGGGGGACCCAGTACTTC. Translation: CSADRGTQYF.

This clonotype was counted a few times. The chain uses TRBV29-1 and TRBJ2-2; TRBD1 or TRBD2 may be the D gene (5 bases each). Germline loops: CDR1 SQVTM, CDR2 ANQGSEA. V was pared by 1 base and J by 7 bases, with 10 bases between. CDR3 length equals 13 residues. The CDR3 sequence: CSVEAGQVGELFF. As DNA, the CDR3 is TGCAGCGTTGAAGCGGGGCAGGTCGGGGAGCTGTTTTTT.

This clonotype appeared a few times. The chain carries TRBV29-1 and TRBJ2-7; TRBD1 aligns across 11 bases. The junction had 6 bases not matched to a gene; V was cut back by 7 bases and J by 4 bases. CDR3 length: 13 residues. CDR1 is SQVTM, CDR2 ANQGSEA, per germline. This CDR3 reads CSAEGTGGYEQYF. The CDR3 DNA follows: TGCAGCGCCGAGGGGACAGGGGGTTACGAGCAGTACTTC.

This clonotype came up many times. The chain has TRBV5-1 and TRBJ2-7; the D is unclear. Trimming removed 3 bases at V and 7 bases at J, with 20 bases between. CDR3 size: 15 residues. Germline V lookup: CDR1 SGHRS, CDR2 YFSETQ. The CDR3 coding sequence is TGCGCCAGCAGCTCAGGACCCTCCGCGTTACAGGAGCAGTACTTC. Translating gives CASSSGPSALQEQYF.

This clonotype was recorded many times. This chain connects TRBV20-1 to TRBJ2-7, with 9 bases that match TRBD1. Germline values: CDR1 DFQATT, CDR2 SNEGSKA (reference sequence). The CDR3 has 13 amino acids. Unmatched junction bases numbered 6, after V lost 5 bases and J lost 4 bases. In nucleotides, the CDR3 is TGCAGTGCTGGTCGACAGGGGGAGTACGAGCAGTACTTC. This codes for CSAGRQGEYEQYF.

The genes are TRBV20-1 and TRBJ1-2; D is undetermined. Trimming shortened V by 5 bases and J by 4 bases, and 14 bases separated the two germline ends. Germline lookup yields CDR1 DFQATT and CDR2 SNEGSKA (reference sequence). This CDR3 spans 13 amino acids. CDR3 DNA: TGCAGTGCTGTATCCGACAATTCCTATGGCTACACCTTC. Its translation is CSAVSDNSYGYTF.

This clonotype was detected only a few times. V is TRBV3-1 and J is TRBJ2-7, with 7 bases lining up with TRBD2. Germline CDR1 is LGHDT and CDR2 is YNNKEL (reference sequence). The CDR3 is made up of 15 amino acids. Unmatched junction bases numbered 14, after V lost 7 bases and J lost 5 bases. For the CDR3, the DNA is TGTGCCAGCACCCGTCAACTTGGCGGGAGCAACGAGCAGTACTTC. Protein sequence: CASTRQLGGSNEQYF.

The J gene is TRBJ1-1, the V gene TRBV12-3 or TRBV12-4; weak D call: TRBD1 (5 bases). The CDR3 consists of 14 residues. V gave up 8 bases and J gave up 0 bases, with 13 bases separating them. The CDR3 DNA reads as TGTGCCAGCGCTCGCGGGGCTCTGAACACTGAAGCTTTCTTT. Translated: CASARGALNTEAFF.

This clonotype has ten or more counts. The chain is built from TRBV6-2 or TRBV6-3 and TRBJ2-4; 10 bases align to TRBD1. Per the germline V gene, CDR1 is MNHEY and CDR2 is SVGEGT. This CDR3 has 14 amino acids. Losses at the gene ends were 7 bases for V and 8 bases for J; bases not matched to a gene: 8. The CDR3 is CASIGRQGAHIQYF. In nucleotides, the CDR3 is TGTGCCAGCATCGGTCGACAGGGGGCTCACATTCAGTACTTC.

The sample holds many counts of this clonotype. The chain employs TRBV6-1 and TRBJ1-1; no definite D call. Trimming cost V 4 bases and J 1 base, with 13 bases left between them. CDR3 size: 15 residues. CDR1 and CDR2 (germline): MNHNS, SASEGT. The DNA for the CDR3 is TGTGCCAGCAGTGTCCTGGGCGGCACGAACACTGAAGCTTTCTTT. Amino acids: CASSVLGGTNTEAFF.